Detailed here is one T cell receptor beta chain. This specimen comes from a study of tumor-infiltrating lymphocytes in oesophageal squamous cell carcinoma. The CDR3 runs 15 residues. The V gene's germline CDR1 is SGHVT and CDR2 SQSDAQ. TCRdb re-derived calls from the PCR reads in MiXCR, one entry per CDR3 protein. The sample includes about 11,000 distinct CDR3 sequences, around 53% of them seen just once. Material: esophageal tumor tissue. This chain uses TRBV7-4 with TRBJ2-1; 8 nucleotides line up with TRBD1. Matching the DNA end better, TRBJ2-7 makes the J call doubtful. The sequence was collected from a female donor with esophageal squamous cell carcinoma. CDR3 protein: CASSSRGTGGTEQYF. The CDR3 DNA is TGTGCCAGCAGCTCGCGTGGGACAGGAGGAACCGAGCAGTACTTC.